These T cell receptor beta chains were read from a single sample in a study of cytomegalovirus exposure and HLA in healthy donors. Data came from immunoSEQ multiplex PCR; TCRdb stores just in-frame clones and leaves some out. Here the sample spans under 150,000 clones, roughly 69% being singletons. Sequenced: PBMCs. The receptor source for this set is a human donor in good health. Each CDR3 is given with its conserved first and last residue. The order of the fields is D gene, clone size, V gene, J gene, CDR3 DNA, CDR3 protein. D genes are given only for firm matches. Not all rows give a size; the values are once, few, many and, for expanded clones, a class.

-	-	TRBV19	TRBJ2-3	TGTGCCAGTACAGGGATACAAGATACGCAGTATTTT	CASTGIQDTQYF
-	-	TRBV27	TRBJ2-7	TGTGCCAGCAGTTTAGATTCCTACGAGCCGTACTTC	CASSLDSYEPYF
TRBD2	few	TRBV5-4	TRBJ2-3	TGTGCCAGCAGCCCCCGAGGAGCGGGAGGGCCAGATACGCAGTATTTT	CASSPRGAGGPDTQYF
-	-	TRBV2	TRBJ1-4	TGTGCCGGCACGAGGGATACTGAAAAACTGTTTTTT	CAGTRDTEKLFF
TRBD1	-	TRBV30	TRBJ2-1	TGTGCCTGGAGTTCTACAGGGGATGAGCAGTTCTTC	CAWSSTGDEQFF
-	-	TRBV5-6	TRBJ2-7	TGTGCCAGCAGCTTGGCCGGGTACCTCTCCTACGAGCAGTACTTC	CASSLAGYLSYEQYF
TRBD2	-	TRBV7-8	TRBJ2-5	TGTGCCAGCAGCTCACATACTAGCGGGATTCGCGTTGTCATCGAGACCCAGTACTTC	CASSSHTSGIRVVIETQYF
-	-	TRBV27	TRBJ2-3	TGTGCCAGCAGCTCTAGCTCCTTAGCAGATACGCAGTATTTT	CASSSSSLADTQYF
TRBD1	few	TRBV29-1	TRBJ2-7	TGCAGCGCCGGCGGACAGGGCTCCTACGAGCAGTACTTC	CSAGGQGSYEQYF
TRBD1	few	TRBV6-6	TRBJ2-7	TGTGCCAGCACCATGAACCGGGACAGGGCCTACGAGCAGTACTTC	CASTMNRDRAYEQYF
TRBD1	few	TRBV29-1	TRBJ1-1	TGCAGCGTTGAGGCCAAACGACAGGGTAAGACTGAAGCTTTCTTT	CSVEAKRQGKTEAFF
-	-	TRBV7-9	TRBJ2-5	TGTTCCAGCAGCTTAGCAAGCACTCACCAGTACTTC	CSSSLASTHQYF
-	-	TRBV7-9	TRBJ2-7	TGTGCCAGCAGCTTAGTGGACAGATCCCCCTCCTACGAGCAGTACTTC	CASSLVDRSPSYEQYF
-	-	TRBV28	TRBJ1-1	TGTGCCAGCAGCACCGTGGGCAGAGACACTGAAGCTTTCTTT	CASSTVGRDTEAFF
TRBD1	few	TRBV5-1	TRBJ2-6	TGCGCCAGCAGGAGGACAGGGGGCTCTGGGGCCAACGTCCTGACTTTC	CASRRTGGSGANVLTF
-	-	TRBV19	TRBJ1-1	TGTGCCAGTAGTATACGGGTTTCAGGGCGAGGCAATGAAGCTTTCTTT	CASSIRVSGRGNEAFF
-	-	TRBV7-7	TRBJ2-2	TGTGCTAGCAGCCCCTCGGTGGCGAACACCGGGGAGCTGTTTTTT	CASSPSVANTGELFF
-	-	TRBV6-5	TRBJ2-3	TGTGCCAGCAAGAGACTTTCTAGCACAGATACGCAGTATTTT	CASKRLSSTDTQYF
TRBD2	few	TRBV7-2	TRBJ2-3	TGTGCCAGCAGCTTAGGCGGGGGGGCCCCGAATACGCAGTATTTT	CASSLGGGAPNTQYF
-	-	TRBV7-8	TRBJ1-5	TGTGCCAGCAGCCCATACAGGGTTAGCAATCAGCCCCAGCATTTT	CASSPYRVSNQPQHF
-	-	TRBV5-4	TRBJ1-2	TGTGCCAGCAGCCGACAAGCCTCTAACTATGGCTACACCTTC	CASSRQASNYGYTF
-	once	TRBV15	TRBJ1-5	TGTGCCACCAGCAGAGATAACAGGGTGGGCCAGCCCCAGCATTTT	CATSRDNRVGQPQHF
-	-	TRBV5-5	TRBJ2-1	TGTGCCAGCAGCTTGCTCTATGAGCAGTTCTTC	CASSLLYEQFF
TRBD2	few	TRBV9	TRBJ2-2	TGTGCCAGCAGCGGGGGACTAGCGGGGGGGCCCACCGGGGAGCTGTTTTTT	CASSGGLAGGPTGELFF
-	-	TRBV5-1	TRBJ1-6	TGCGCCAGCAGCCCGAACCACGACAGGTTTAGGACCAATTCACCCCTCCACTTT	CASSPNHDRFRTNSPLHF
-	-	TRBV11-2	TRBJ2-7	TGTGCCAGCAGCTTACGGACTTCTTTCTCCTACGAGCAGTACTTC	CASSLRTSFSYEQYF
-	-	TRBV18	TRBJ2-3	TGTGCCAGCTCACCAGGGGGCGCGGATACGCAGTATTTT	CASSPGGADTQYF
-	-	TRBV6-5	TRBJ1-5	TGTGCCAGCAGTTCGGAGGGGTGGGGTCAGCCCCAGCATTTT	CASSSEGWGQPQHF
-	once	TRBV11-2	TRBJ2-5	TGTGCCAGCAGCTTAGATGGAGGGGGCTGGGAGACCCAGTACTTC	CASSLDGGGWETQYF
-	few	TRBV18	TRBJ1-5	TGTGCCAGCTCACCACCGGGCCAGCCCCAGCATTTT	CASSPPGQPQHF
TRBD1	-	TRBV25-1	TRBJ2-2	TGTGCCAGCAGTACCCGGGACAGAAAGTCCACCGGGGAGCTGTTTTTT	CASSTRDRKSTGELFF
TRBD1	-	TRBV6-5	TRBJ2-7	TGTGCCAGCAGGGGACAGACTCGCTACGAGCAGTACTTC	CASRGQTRYEQYF
-	-	TRBV6-5	TRBJ1-1	TGTGCCAGCAGTGAAAACTCTAGGAACACTGAAGCTTTCTTT	CASSENSRNTEAFF
-	-	TRBV27	TRBJ2-3	TGTGCCAGCAGCCCCAGGCAGCAGGGGTGGGATACGCAGTATTTT	CASSPRQQGWDTQYF
TRBD2	few	TRBV7-9	TRBJ2-5	TGTGCCAGCAGCTTAGTCGGGACTAGCGGACAAGAGACCCAGTACTTC	CASSLVGTSGQETQYF
TRBD1	-	TRBV5-8	TRBJ1-5	TGTGCCAGCAGCTCCCCCACACGACAGGGGGCCTGGCCCCAGCATTTT	CASSSPTRQGAWPQHF
-	-	TRBV9	TRBJ1-6	TGTGCCAGCAGCGCAGAAAGCTCCTATAATTCACCCCTCCACTTT	CASSAESSYNSPLHF
-	-	TRBV4-3	TRBJ1-4	TGCGCCAGCAGCCAACCAGGGTCAACTAATGAAAAACTGTTTTTT	CASSQPGSTNEKLFF
-	-	TRBV15	TRBJ2-6	TGTGCCACCAGCGGAGCAGGGTCTGGGGCCAACGTCCTGACTTTC	CATSGAGSGANVLTF
TRBD1	-	TRBV4-3	TRBJ1-2	TGCGCCAGCAGCCAAGATTTGACAGGGGCCGACGCCTATGGCTACACCTTC	CASSQDLTGADAYGYTF
TRBD1	once	TRBV5-3	TRBJ2-6	TGTGCCAGAAGCTTGGACAGGGGGCGCATTCCCGGGGCCAACGTCCTGACTTTC	CARSLDRGRIPGANVLTF
-	-	TRBV6-1	TRBJ2-1	TGTGCCACGACCCAGGGTCCCTGGAACAATGAGCAGTTCTTC	CATTQGPWNNEQFF
-	-	TRBV6-5	TRBJ2-7	TGTGCCAGCAGTTACTCGGGGCTGACGAATTACGAGCAGTACTTC	CASSYSGLTNYEQYF
-	-	TRBV5-1	TRBJ2-5	TGCGCCAGCAGCCAGGGACTGGGGGAGCAGTACTTC	CASSQGLGEQYF
TRBD2	-	TRBV5-4	TRBJ2-6	TGTGCCAGCAGTTTAGCGGGACGGGCGATTGGGGCCAACGTCCTGACTTTC	CASSLAGRAIGANVLTF